Listed here are 5 T cell receptor beta chains from one sample, sequenced in a study of immune evolution from preneoplasia to lung adenocarcinoma. Clones were read by immunoSEQ multiplex PCR, and TCRdb kept only the in-frame ones, dropping some. The sample lists 5,000 to 6,000 clones, around three quarters occurring once. Sample: FFPE minimally invasive lung adenocarcinoma tissue. The receptors originated from a person aged 55 to 79 with lung adenocarcinoma.

V gene TRBV5-1 combines with J gene TRBJ2-6; a possible D gene is TRBD2 (6 bases). CDR3 length: 14 residues. V was shortened by 7 bases and J by 1 base, with 9 bases between the two germline ends. Germline loops: CDR1 SGHRS, CDR2 YFSETQ. The CDR3 DNA reads as TGCGCCAGCGGCGGGAATTCTGGGGCCAACGTCCTGACTTTC. It yields the protein CASGGNSGANVLTF.

The CDR3 here is CASSLTTGLSTDTQYF. Here the CDR3 DNA reads TGTGCCAGCAGTTTAACGACGGGACTAAGCACAGATACGCAGTATTTT. The chain joins TRBV27 to TRBJ2-3, with TRBD2 matching over 7 bases. The junction had 5 bases not matched to a gene; V was cut back by 2 bases and J by 0 bases. Germline loops: CDR1 MNHEY, CDR2 SMNVEV (reference sequence). This CDR3 has 16 residues.

V usage is TRBV11-3 and J usage is TRBJ2-2; no reliable D call. Germline V CDR1 and CDR2: SGHNT, YENEEA. V gave up 5 bases and J gave up 0 bases, with 7 bases separating them. CDR3 length: 14 amino acids. This chain's CDR3 is CASSGQANTGELFF. In DNA form, the CDR3 reads TGTGCCAGCAGCGGGCAGGCGAACACCGGGGAGCTGTTTTTT. The whole variable domain, filled in from reference TRBV11-3 and TRBJ2-2, reads EAGVVQSPRYKIIEKKQPVAFWCNPISGHNTLYWYLQNLGQGPELLIRYENEEAVDDSQLPKDRFSAERLKGVDSTLKIQPAELGDSAVYLCASSGQANTGELFFGEGSRLTVL.

V is TRBV21-1 and J is TRBJ1-5; TRBD1 is the table's D call, not checked against the DNA. TRBV21-1 is tagged as a pseudogene. CDR3 length: 17 residues. The DNA for the CDR3 is TGTGCCAGCAGCGAACCTTCTGTGGGACAAGCGAATCAGCCCCAGCATTTT. Its translation is CASSEPSVGQANQPQHF.

V is TRBV7-2 and J is TRBJ1-5; unclear D gene. Between the trimmed V and J ends, which lost 0 bases and 5 bases, there was a span of 8 bases. There are 14 residues in the CDR3. Germline V gene lookup returns CDR1 SGHTA and CDR2 FQGNSA. CDR3 protein: CASSLAARDQPQHF. Here the CDR3 DNA reads TGTGCCAGCAGCTTAGCCGCCCGGGATCAGCCCCAGCATTTT.